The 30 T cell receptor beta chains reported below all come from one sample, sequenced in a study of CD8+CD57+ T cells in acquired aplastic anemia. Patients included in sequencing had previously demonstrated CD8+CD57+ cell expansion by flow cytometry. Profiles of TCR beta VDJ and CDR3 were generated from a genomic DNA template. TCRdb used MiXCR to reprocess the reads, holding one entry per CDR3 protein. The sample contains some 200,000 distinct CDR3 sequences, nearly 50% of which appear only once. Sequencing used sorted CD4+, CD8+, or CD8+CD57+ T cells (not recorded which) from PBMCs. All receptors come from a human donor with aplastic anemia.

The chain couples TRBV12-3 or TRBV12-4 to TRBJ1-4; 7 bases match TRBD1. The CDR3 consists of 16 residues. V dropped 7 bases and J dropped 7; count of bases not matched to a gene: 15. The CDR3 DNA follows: TGTGCCAGCACCCATAGGCGGACAGGATATAGTGAAAAACTGTTTTTT. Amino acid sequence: CASTHRRTGYSEKLFF.

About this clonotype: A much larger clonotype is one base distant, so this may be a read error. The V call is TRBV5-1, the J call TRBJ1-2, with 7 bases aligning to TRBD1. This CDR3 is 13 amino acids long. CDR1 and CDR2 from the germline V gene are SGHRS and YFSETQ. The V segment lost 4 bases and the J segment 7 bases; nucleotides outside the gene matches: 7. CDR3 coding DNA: TGCGCCAGCAGCGAGGGGGCGCCCTGTGGCTACACCTTC. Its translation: CASSEGAPCGYTF.

Here the CDR3 DNA reads TGTGCCAGCAGAATTTCCGGGACAGGGGCCTATGGCTACACCTTC. This encodes CASRISGTGAYGYTF. The gene calls are TRBV2 and TRBJ1-2; TRBD1 agrees at 10 bases. The CDR3 sequence is 15 residues long. With V trimmed by 6 bases and J by 4 bases, 8 bases remained unmatched. Germline CDR1 reads SNHLY; CDR2 reads FYNNEI.

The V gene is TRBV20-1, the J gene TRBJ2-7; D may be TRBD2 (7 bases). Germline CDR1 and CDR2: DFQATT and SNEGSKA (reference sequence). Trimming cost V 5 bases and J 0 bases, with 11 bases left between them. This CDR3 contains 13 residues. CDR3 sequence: CSARGATSYEQYF. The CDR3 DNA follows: TGCAGTGCTCGGGGGGCCACCTCCTACGAGCAGTACTTC.

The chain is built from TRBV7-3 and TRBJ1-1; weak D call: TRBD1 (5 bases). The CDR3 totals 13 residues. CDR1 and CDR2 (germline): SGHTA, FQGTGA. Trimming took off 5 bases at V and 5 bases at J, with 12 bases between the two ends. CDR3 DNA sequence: TGTGCCAGCAGCCGACTCAGGGAAACTGAAGCTTTCTTT. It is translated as CASSRLRETEAFF.

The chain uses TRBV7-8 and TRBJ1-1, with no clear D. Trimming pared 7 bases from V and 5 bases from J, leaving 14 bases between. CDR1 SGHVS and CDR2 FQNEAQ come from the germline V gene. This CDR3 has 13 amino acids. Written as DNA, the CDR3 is TGTGCCAGCATCGAGCGGGAAAGGACTGAAGCTTTCTTT. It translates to CASIERERTEAFF. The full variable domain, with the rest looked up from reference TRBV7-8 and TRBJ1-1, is GAGVSQSPRYKVAKRGQDVALRCDPISGHVSLFWYQQALGQGPEFLTYFQNEAQLDKSGLPSDRFFAERPEGSVSTLKIQRTQQEDSAVYLCASIERERTEAFFGQGTRLTVV.

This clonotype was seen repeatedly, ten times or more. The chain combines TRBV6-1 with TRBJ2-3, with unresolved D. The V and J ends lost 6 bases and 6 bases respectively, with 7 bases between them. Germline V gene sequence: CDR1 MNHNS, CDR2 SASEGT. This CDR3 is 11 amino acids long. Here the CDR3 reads CASRVRDTQYF. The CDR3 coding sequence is TGTGCCAGCAGGGTCCGGGATACGCAGTATTTT.

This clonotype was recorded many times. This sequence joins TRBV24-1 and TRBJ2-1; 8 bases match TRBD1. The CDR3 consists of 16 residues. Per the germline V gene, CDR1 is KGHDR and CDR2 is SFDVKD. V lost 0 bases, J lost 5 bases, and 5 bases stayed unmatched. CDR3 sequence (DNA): TGTGCCACCAGTGATTTGAACAGGGGGATGGACAATGAGCAGTTCTTC. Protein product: CATSDLNRGMDNEQFF.

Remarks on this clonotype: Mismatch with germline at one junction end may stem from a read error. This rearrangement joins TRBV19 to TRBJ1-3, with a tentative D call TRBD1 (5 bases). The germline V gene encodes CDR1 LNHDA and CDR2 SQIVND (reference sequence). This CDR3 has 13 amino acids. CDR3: CASSTGSGNTLYF. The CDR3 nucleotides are TGTGCCAGTAGTACAGGGTCTGGAAACACCTTATATTTT.

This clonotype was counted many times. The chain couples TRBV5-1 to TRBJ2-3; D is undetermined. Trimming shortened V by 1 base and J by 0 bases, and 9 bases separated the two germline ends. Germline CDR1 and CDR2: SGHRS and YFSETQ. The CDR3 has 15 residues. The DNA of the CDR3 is TGCGCCAGCAGCTTGTCGGTGGGTAGCACAGATACGCAGTATTTT. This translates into CASSLSVGSTDTQYF.

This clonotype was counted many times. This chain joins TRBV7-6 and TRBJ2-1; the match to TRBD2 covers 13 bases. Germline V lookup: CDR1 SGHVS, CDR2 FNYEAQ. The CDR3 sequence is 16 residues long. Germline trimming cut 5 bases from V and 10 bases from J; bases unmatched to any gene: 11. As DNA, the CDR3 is TGTGCCAGCAGCCCCCTCGGCGGACTAGCGGGAGTCGAGCAGTTCTTC. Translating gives CASSPLGGLAGVEQFF.

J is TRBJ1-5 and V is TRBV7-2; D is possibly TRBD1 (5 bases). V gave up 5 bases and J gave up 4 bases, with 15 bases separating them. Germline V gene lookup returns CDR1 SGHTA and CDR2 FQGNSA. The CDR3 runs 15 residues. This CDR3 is CASSLGAAGNQPQHF. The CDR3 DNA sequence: TGTGCCAGCAGCCTCGGGGCGGCAGGTAATCAGCCCCAGCATTTT.

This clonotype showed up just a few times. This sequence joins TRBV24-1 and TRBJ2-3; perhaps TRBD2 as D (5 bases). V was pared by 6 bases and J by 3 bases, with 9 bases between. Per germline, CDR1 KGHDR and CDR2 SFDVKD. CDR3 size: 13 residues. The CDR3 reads CATSRGLTDTQYF. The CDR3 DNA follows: TGTGCCACCAGTCGAGGGTTGACAGATACGCAGTATTTT.

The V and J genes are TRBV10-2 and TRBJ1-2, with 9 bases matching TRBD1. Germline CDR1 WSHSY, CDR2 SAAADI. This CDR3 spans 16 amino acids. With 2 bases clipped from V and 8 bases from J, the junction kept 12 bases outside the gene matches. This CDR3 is CASSERGTGRIGGYTF. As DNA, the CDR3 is TGCGCCAGCAGTGAGCGGGGGACAGGGAGGATAGGCGGCTACACCTTC.

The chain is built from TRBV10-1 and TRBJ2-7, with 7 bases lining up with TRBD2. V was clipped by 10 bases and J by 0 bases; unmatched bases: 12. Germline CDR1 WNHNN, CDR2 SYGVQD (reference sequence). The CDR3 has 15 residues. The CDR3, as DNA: TGCGCCACCCCGAGGCGGCGGGAGAGCTCCTACGAGCAGTACTTC. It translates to CATPRRRESSYEQYF.

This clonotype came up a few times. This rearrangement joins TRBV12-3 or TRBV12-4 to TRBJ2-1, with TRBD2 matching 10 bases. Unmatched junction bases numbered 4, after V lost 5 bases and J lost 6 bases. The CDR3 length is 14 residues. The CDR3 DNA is TGTGCCAGCAGTCAAGCGGGAGGGCCCAATGAGCAGTTCTTC. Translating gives CASSQAGGPNEQFF.

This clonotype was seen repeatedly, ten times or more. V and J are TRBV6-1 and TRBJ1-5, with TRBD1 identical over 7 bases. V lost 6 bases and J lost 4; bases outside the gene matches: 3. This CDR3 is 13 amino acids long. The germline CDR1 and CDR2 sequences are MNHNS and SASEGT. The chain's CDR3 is CASRAGGNQPQHF. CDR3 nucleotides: TGTGCCAGCAGAGCAGGGGGGAATCAGCCCCAGCATTTT.

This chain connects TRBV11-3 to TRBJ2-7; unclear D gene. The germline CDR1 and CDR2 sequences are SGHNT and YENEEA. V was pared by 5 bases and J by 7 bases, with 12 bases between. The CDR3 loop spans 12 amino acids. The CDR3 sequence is CASSPSSGEQYF. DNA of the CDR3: TGTGCCAGCAGCCCCTCCAGTGGGGAGCAGTACTTC.

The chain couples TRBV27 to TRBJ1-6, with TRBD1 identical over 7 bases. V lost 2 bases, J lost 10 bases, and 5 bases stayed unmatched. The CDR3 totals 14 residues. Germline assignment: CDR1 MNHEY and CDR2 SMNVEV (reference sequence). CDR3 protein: CASSLRQGVSPLHF. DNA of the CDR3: TGTGCCAGCAGTTTAAGGCAGGGGGTATCACCCCTCCACTTT.

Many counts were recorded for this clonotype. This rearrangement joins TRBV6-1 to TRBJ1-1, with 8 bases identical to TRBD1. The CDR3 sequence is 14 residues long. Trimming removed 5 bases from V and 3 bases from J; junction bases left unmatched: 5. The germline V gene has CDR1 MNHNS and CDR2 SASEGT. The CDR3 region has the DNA TGTGCCAGCAGTACGGACAGGGTACACACTGAAGCTTTCTTT. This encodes CASSTDRVHTEAFF.

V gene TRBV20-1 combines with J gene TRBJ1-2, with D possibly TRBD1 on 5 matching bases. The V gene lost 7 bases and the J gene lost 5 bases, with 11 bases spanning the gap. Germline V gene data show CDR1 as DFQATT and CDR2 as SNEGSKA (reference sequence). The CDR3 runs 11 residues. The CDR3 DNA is TGCAGTGGGTCCAGGGAATATGGCTACACCTTC. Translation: CSGSREYGYTF.

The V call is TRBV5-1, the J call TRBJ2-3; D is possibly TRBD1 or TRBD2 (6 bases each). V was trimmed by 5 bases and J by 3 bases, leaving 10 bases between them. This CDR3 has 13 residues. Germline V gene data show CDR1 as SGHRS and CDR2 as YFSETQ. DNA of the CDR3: TGCGCCAGCAGGGGGGGCGGGACAGATACGCAGTATTTT. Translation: CASRGGGTDTQYF. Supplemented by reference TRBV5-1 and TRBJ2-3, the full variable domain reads KAGVTQTPRYLIKTRGQQVTLSCSPISGHRSVSWYQQTPGQGLQFLFEYFSETQRNKGNFPGRFSGRQFSNSRSEMNVSTLELGDSALYLCASRGGGTDTQYFGPGTRLTVL.

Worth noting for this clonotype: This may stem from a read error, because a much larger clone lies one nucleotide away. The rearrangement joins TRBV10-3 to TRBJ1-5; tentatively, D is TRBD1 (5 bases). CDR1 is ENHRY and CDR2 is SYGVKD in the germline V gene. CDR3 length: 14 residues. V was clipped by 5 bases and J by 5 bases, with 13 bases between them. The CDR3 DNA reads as TGTGCCATCAGTTTAACAGGAACCCATCAGCCCCAGCATTTT. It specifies CAISLTGTHQPQHF.

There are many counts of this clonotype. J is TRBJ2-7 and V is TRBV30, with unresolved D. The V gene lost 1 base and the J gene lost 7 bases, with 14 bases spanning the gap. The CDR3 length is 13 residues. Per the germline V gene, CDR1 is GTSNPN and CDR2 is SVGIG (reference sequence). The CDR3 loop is CAWSEGDLGEQYF. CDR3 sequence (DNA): TGTGCCTGGAGTGAGGGCGATTTGGGTGAGCAGTACTTC.

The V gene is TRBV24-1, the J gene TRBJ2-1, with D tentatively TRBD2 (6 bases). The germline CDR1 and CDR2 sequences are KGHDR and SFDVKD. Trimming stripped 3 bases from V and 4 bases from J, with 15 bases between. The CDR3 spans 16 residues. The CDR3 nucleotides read TGTGCCACCAGTGATCCCGCGACTGGGAGGTACAATGAGCAGTTCTTC. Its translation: CATSDPATGRYNEQFF.

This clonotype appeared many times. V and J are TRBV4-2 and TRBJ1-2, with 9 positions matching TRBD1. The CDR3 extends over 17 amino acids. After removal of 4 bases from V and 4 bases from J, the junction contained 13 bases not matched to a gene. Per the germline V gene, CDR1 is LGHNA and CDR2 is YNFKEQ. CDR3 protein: CASSRISYRGQGYGYTF. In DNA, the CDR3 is TGTGCCAGCAGCCGTATATCTTACAGGGGGCAGGGCTATGGCTACACCTTC.

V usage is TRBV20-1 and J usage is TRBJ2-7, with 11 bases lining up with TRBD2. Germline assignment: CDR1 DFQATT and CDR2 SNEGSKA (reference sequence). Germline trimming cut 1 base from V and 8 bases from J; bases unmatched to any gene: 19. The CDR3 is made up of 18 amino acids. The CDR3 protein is CSARGEGLAATGGHKQYF. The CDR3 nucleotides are TGCAGTGCTAGAGGCGAGGGACTAGCGGCTACGGGGGGCCATAAGCAGTACTTC.

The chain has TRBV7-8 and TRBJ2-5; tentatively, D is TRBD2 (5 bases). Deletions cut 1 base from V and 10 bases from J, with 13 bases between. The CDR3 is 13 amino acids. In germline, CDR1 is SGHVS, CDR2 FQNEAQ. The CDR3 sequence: CASSLDRFGGQYF. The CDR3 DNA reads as TGTGCCAGCAGCTTAGACCGCTTCGGAGGCCAGTACTTC.

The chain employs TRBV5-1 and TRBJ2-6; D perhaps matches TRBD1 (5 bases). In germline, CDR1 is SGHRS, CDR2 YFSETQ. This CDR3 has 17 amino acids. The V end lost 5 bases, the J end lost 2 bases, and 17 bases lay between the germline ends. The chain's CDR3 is CASRDPQGVTGANVLTF. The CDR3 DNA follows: TGCGCCAGCAGAGACCCTCAGGGTGTAACTGGGGCCAACGTCCTGACTTTC.

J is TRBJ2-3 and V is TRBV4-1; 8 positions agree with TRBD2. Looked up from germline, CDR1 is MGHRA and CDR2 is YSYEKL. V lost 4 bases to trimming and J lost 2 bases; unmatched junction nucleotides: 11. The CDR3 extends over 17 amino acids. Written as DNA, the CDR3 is TGCGCCAGCAGCCTTACACCCGGGACTAGGAACACAGATACGCAGTATTTT. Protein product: CASSLTPGTRNTDTQYF.